Each of the 27 T cell receptor beta chains below was sequenced from the same sample in a study of blood T cells in healthy people across ages. Primed by a sample-barcoded 5' primer and a J-beta primer mix, a second PCR proceeded for about 7 to 11 cycles. TCRdb re-called the 5' RACE reads through MiXCR, storing one row per CDR3 protein. The sample comprises hundreds of thousands of distinct CDR3 sequences, around half of which are singletons, and 25% to 35% rests with the top ten. The sequenced sample consisted of blood. The receptor set was obtained from a woman aged 55 to 70 in good health.

Notes on this clonotype: Mismatch with germline at one junction end may stem from a read error. Here the CDR3 DNA reads TGTGCCCGCAGTTCTTACAGGGCTCAGACCCAGTACTTC. Amino acids: CARSSYRAQTQYF. This chain links TRBV6-6 with TRBJ2-5, with D perhaps matching TRBD1 (6 bases). Germline values: CDR1 MNHNY, CDR2 SVGAGI (reference sequence). This CDR3 contains 13 residues.

CDR3 sequence reads: CASSPLDRGPNQPQHF. DNA of the CDR3: TGTGCCAGCAGTCCGCTGGACAGGGGCCCGAATCAGCCCCAGCATTTT. V gene TRBV28 combines with J gene TRBJ1-5, with TRBD1 identical over 9 bases. The CDR3 is 16 amino acids. From germline, CDR1 is MDHEN and CDR2 SYDVKM. V was pared by 5 bases and J by 4 bases, with 9 bases of the junction left unmatched.

The DNA for the CDR3 is TGTGCCAGCAGCCAAGAGGACAGGGTGTATTCTGAAGCTTTCTTT. This encodes CASSQEDRVYSEAFF. The chain has TRBV4-2 and TRBJ1-1, with TRBD1 identical over 8 bases. Germline CDR1 reads LGHNA; CDR2 reads YNFKEQ. Losses at the gene ends were 0 bases for V and 6 bases for J; bases not matched to a gene: 6. The CDR3 extends over 15 amino acids.

In its sample, this clonotype was seen once. One end of the junction varies from germline; a read error may be responsible. This CDR3 is CACSPRLAGVNEQFF. In DNA form, the CDR3 reads TGTGCCTGCAGCCCCCGACTAGCGGGAGTTAATGAGCAGTTCTTC. The chain employs TRBV7-3 and TRBJ2-1; the match to TRBD2 covers 12 bases. CDR1 and CDR2 (germline): SGHTA, FQGTGA. This CDR3 has 15 amino acids. Complete variable domain (other parts from reference TRBV7-3 and TRBJ2-1): GAGVSQTPSNKVTEKGKYVELRCDPISGHTALYWYRQSLGQGPEFLIYFQGTGAADDSGLPNDRFFAVRPEGSVSTLKIQRTERGDSAVYLCACSPRLAGVNEQFFGPGTRLTVL.

This chain connects TRBV24-1 to TRBJ2-2; a weak D match, TRBD1 (6 bases). The CDR3 covers 16 residues. The V end was cut by 0 bases, the J end by 2 bases, with 9 bases between. The germline gives CDR1 KGHDR, CDR2 SFDVKD. The CDR3 bases are TGTGCCACCAGTGATTTGGGACAGACAAACACCGGGGAGCTGTTTTTT. Its translation is CATSDLGQTNTGELFF.

In its sample, this clonotype was seen a few times. The chain is built from TRBV6-5 and TRBJ2-1, with 14 bases identical to TRBD2. V trimming: 1 base; J trimming: 0 bases; junction bases outside the gene matches: 5. There are 19 residues in the CDR3. Germline V gene data show CDR1 as MNHEY and CDR2 as SVGAGI. The CDR3 nucleotides are TGTGCCAGCAGTTACTTGGGACTAGCGGGAGCTAGCTCCTACAATGAGCAGTTCTTC. Amino acid sequence: CASSYLGLAGASSYNEQFF.

This chain joins TRBV20-1 and TRBJ2-5; D could derive from TRBD1 or TRBD2 (5 bases each). V was trimmed by 4 bases and J by 2 bases, leaving 14 bases between them. The germline V gene has CDR1 DFQATT and CDR2 SNEGSKA (reference sequence). There are 14 residues in the CDR3. The CDR3 is CSAIHGTIQETQYF. The CDR3 region has the DNA TGCAGTGCTATCCACGGGACCATACAAGAGACCCAGTACTTC.

The chain joins TRBV18 to TRBJ2-7; D call uncertain. The better agreement between TRBJ2-5 and the DNA end casts doubt on the J call. Germline V lookup: CDR1 KGHSH, CDR2 LQKENI. The CDR3 is 14 amino acids. The CDR3 is CASSPPNSRGTQYF. The CDR3 DNA follows: TGTGCCAGCTCACCACCTAACTCAAGAGGGACCCAGTACTTC.

This rearrangement joins TRBV6-5 to TRBJ2-1; TRBD2 might be the D (5 bases). This CDR3 region has 20 residues. V shed 0 bases and J shed 8 bases, with 29 bases lying between them. Germline CDR1 MNHEY, CDR2 SVGAGI. CDR3 region: CASSYSMGKSRGRPFHEQFF. The CDR3 nucleotides are TGTGCCAGCAGTTACTCGATGGGTAAATCGAGAGGGCGTCCTTTCCATGAGCAGTTCTTC.

The chain joins TRBV20-1 to TRBJ2-6; 7 nucleotides agree with TRBD1. The J segment lost 2 bases and the V segment lost 3 bases, leaving 1 base of the junction unmatched. The CDR3 runs 14 residues. The germline gives CDR1 DFQATT, CDR2 SNEGSKA (reference sequence). CDR3 residues: CSASRGTGANVLTF. The CDR3 nucleotides read TGCAGTGCTAGCAGGGGGACTGGGGCCAACGTCCTGACTTTC.

The chain combines TRBV27 with TRBJ2-1; TRBD2 might be the D (6 bases). Trimming took off 8 bases at V and 4 bases at J, with 15 bases between the two ends. This CDR3 comprises 14 residues. The germline V gene has CDR1 MNHEY and CDR2 SMNVEV (reference sequence). As DNA, the CDR3 is TGTGCCAGCGCTGGGGGGTGGGGTTACAATGAGCAGTTCTTC. Amino acid sequence: CASAGGWGYNEQFF.

The chain carries TRBV4-3 and TRBJ2-1; D is perhaps TRBD1 or TRBD2 (6 bases each). In germline, CDR1 is LGHNA, CDR2 YSLEER. This CDR3 spans 17 amino acids. Trimming removed 4 bases from V and 4 bases from J, with 20 bases in between. The CDR3 protein is CASSRTGAGTLYNEQFF. The DNA for the CDR3 is TGCGCCAGCAGCCGGACGGGGGCCGGGACTCTATACAATGAGCAGTTCTTC.

On this clonotype: One junction end does not reproduce the germline sequence, and a read error may be involved. The chain recombines TRBV20-1 with TRBJ2-4; TRBD2 aligns across 10 bases. Germline CDR1 and CDR2: DFQATT and SNEGSKA (reference sequence). The CDR3 sequence is 16 residues long. The CDR3 region is CSASGQAGGAKSIQYF. CDR3 coding DNA: TGCAGTGCTAGCGGGCAAGCGGGAGGGGCCAAAAGCATTCAGTACTTC.

This clonotype was seen only a few times. V and J are TRBV20-1 and TRBJ2-1, with D possibly matching TRBD2 (5 bases). This CDR3 is 15 amino acids long. CDR1 and CDR2 (germline): DFQATT, SNEGSKA (reference sequence). V was shortened by 0 bases and J by 7 bases, with 16 bases between the two germline ends. Here the CDR3 reads CSARDPREWSNEQFF. The CDR3 DNA is TGCAGTGCTAGAGATCCAAGGGAGTGGAGTAATGAGCAGTTCTTC.

This chain uses TRBV28 with TRBJ2-3, with 8 bases identical to TRBD2. The CDR3 length is 17 residues. Trimming took 4 bases from V and 5 from J; bases not matched to a gene: 14. The germline V gene has CDR1 MDHEN and CDR2 SYDVKM. The CDR3 spells CASSSQRHGRAEDTQYF. Written as DNA, the CDR3 is TGTGCCAGCAGTTCACAACGACACGGGAGGGCTGAAGATACGCAGTATTTT. Complete variable domain (other parts from reference TRBV28 and TRBJ2-3): DVKVTQSSRYLVKRTGEKVFLECVQDMDHENMFWYRQDPGLGLRLIYFSYDVKMKEKGDIPEGYSVSREKKERFSLILESASTNQTSMYLCASSSQRHGRAEDTQYFGPGTRLTVL.

CDR3 region: CASSPLKKRGTTDTQYF. CDR3 coding DNA: TGTGCCAGCAGCCCCTTAAAGAAGAGGGGGACCACAGATACGCAGTATTTT. The rearrangement links TRBV6-2 or TRBV6-3 to TRBJ2-3; D possibly corresponds to TRBD1 (6 bases). The germline V gene has CDR1 MNHEY and CDR2 SVGEGT. Trimming took off 6 bases at V and 2 bases at J, with 21 bases between the two ends. CDR3 length equals 17 residues.

This clonotype came up a few times. V usage is TRBV11-2 and J usage is TRBJ2-7; 12 nucleotides agree with TRBD2. The germline V gene has CDR1 SGHAT and CDR2 FQNNGV. The CDR3 spans 17 residues. V lost 1 base to trimming and J lost 3 bases; unmatched junction nucleotides: 7. CDR3 sequence: CASSLALAGGRGYEQYF. CDR3 in DNA: TGTGCCAGCAGCTTAGCACTAGCGGGAGGCCGAGGCTACGAGCAGTACTTC. Full variable domain (rest looked up from reference TRBV11-2 and TRBJ2-7): EAGVAQSPRYKIIEKRQSVAFWCNPISGHATLYWYQQILGQGPKLLIQFQNNGVVDDSQLPKDRFSAERLKGVDSTLKIQPAKLEDSAVYLCASSLALAGGRGYEQYFGPGTRLTVT.

This clonotype was observed a few times. The CDR3 nucleotides are TGCGCCAGCAGCCAATCTCGGGACAGCCGCGGCTACACCTTC. Its translation: CASSQSRDSRGYTF. The chain has TRBV4-3 and TRBJ1-2, with 7 bases identical to TRBD1. CDR3 length: 14 residues. With 2 bases clipped from V and 8 bases from J, the junction kept 8 bases outside the gene matches. Germline values: CDR1 LGHNA, CDR2 YSLEER.

This clonotype has just a few counts. This chain joins TRBV20-1 and TRBJ2-7; TRBD1 or TRBD2 may be the D gene (5 bases each). Germline CDR1 and CDR2: DFQATT and SNEGSKA (reference sequence). The V and J ends lost 5 bases and 4 bases respectively, with 18 bases between them. This CDR3 region has 14 residues. CDR3 protein: CSAGVGGWGYEQYF. Written as DNA, the CDR3 is TGCAGTGCTGGGGTCGGAGGATGGGGGTACGAGCAGTACTTC.

V gene TRBV7-9 combines with J gene TRBJ1-1, with 7 positions matching TRBD1. V shed 2 bases, J shed 9 bases, and the junction held 6 bases outside the gene matches. Germline lookup yields CDR1 SEHNR and CDR2 FQNEAQ (reference sequence). This CDR3 comprises 13 residues. The CDR3 sequence: CASSLPRTGQAFF. The CDR3 DNA reads as TGTGCCAGCAGCTTACCGAGGACAGGACAAGCTTTCTTT. The whole variable domain, remainder taken from reference TRBV7-9 and TRBJ1-1, is DTGVSQNPRHKITKRGQNVTFRCDPISEHNRLYWYRQTLGQGPEFLTYFQNEAQLEKSRLLSDRFSAERPKGSFSTLEIQRTEQGDSAMYLCASSLPRTGQAFFGQGTRLTVV.

This clonotype was counted a few times. Here the CDR3 DNA reads TGTGCCAGCAGCCGCCCATCTGATGCAGTGAGCTCCTACAATGAGCAGTTCTTC. It is translated as CASSRPSDAVSSYNEQFF. The chain couples TRBV7-2 to TRBJ2-1; the D is unclear. V was shortened by 5 bases and J by 0 bases, with 20 bases between the two germline ends. CDR1 SGHTA and CDR2 FQGNSA come from the germline V gene. The CDR3 extends over 18 amino acids.

The chain links TRBV29-1 to TRBJ1-2, with D unclear. Between the trimmed V and J ends, which lost 2 bases and 5 bases, there was a span of 9 bases. CDR3 length: 12 amino acids. Germline values: CDR1 SQVTM, CDR2 ANQGSEA. The CDR3 sequence is CSVEWAGYGYTF. The CDR3 coding sequence is TGCAGCGTTGAATGGGCGGGGTATGGCTACACCTTC.

This chain connects TRBV20-1 to TRBJ1-1; D gene ambiguous. The CDR3 spans 14 residues. Per the germline V gene, CDR1 is DFQATT and CDR2 is SNEGSKA (reference sequence). V was shortened by 3 bases and J by 4 bases, with 15 bases between the two germline ends. The CDR3 reads CSASDPARSTEAFF. In DNA form, the CDR3 reads TGCAGTGCTAGTGACCCAGCCCGGAGCACTGAAGCTTTCTTT.

Here the CDR3 reads CSARDPPGETQYF. CDR3 DNA sequence: TGCAGTGCTAGAGACCCCCCGGGGGAGACCCAGTACTTC. The rearrangement joins TRBV20-1 to TRBJ2-5; D is possibly TRBD2 (5 bases). Trimming cost V 0 bases and J 5 bases, with 10 bases left between them. CDR3 size: 13 residues. Per the germline V gene, CDR1 is DFQATT and CDR2 is SNEGSKA (reference sequence).

In nucleotides, the CDR3 is TGTGCCAGCAGCCCAGCGGGAGCAGGAGAGACCCAGTACTTC. Residues: CASSPAGAGETQYF. The chain uses TRBV6-2 or TRBV6-3 and TRBJ2-7; 8 nucleotides agree with TRBD2. Matching the DNA end better, TRBJ2-5 makes the J call doubtful. This CDR3 is 14 amino acids long. The germline CDR1 and CDR2 sequences are MNHEY and SVGEGT.

This clonotype turned up a few times. This chain joins TRBV7-2 and TRBJ2-5; no clear D gene. The CDR3 is 16 amino acids. Germline lookup yields CDR1 SGHTA and CDR2 FQGNSA. Trimming cost V 2 bases and J 0 bases, with 13 bases left between them. The CDR3 region has the DNA TGTGCCAGCAGCTTAACGCACGGAGTATACCAAGAGACCCAGTACTTC. Amino acid sequence: CASSLTHGVYQETQYF.

This clonotype was detected only once. This chain uses TRBV13 with TRBJ2-7, with 9 bases aligning to TRBD1. Germline V lookup: CDR1 PRHDT, CDR2 FYEKMQ (reference sequence). The V segment lost 5 bases and the J segment 2 bases; nucleotides outside the gene matches: 10. This CDR3 has 16 amino acids. DNA of the CDR3: TGTGCCAGCAGCCGCAGACAGGGGGTTATCCCCTACGAGCAGTACTTC. It codes for CASSRRQGVIPYEQYF.